This TCR beta chain appears in the sequencing data of a study of response to subunit inactivated influenza vaccine. This clonotype turned up a few times. Antigen: not known. The CDR3 contains 14 residues. Germline CDR1 LGHNA, CDR2 YNFKEQ. Trimming shortened V by 1 base and J by 5 bases, and 12 bases separated the two germline ends. TCRdb processed the RT-PCR reads anew with MiXCR; each CDR3 protein has one entry. The repertoire holds about 650,000 distinct CDR3 sequences, with 14% as singletons. Study-level findings and limits: Authors suggested seasonal influenza vaccinations each recruit few new T cells.

This TCR derives from a man aged 45-65 years who received an inactivated influenza vaccine. V gene TRBV4-2 combines with J gene TRBJ2-7; D unclear. The source was PBMCs from blood, collected roughly 2 weeks before vaccination. CDR3 protein: CASSQGSLSDEQYF. DNA for the CDR3: TGTGCCAGCAGCCAAGGATCGTTGTCGGACGAGCAGTACTTC.